A single TCR beta chain is shown here with its context. Time point: before trial treatment. Along with nivolumab and ipilimumab, donors received aspirin, low-dose cyclophosphamide and low-dose radiotherapy. Patients who could take part had advanced solid tumors with no tumor-infiltrating lymphocytes. The entry originates in a study of low-dose radiotherapy and immunotherapy resistance in tumors. Overall study context: Patients of Cohort 1 had 0.5 Gy fractions every 2 weeks, which summed to 6.5 Gy.

First-strand cDNA used TRAV- and TRBV-specific primers, covering alpha and beta chains. TCR amplification ran roughly 20 PCR cycles using constant-region and V-primer adapter primers. By in vitro transcription, the isolated mRNA was amplified. TCRdb re-called the reads through MiXCR, storing one row per CDR3 protein. This sample has 30,000 to 50,000 distinct CDR3 sequences, with roughly 28% found just once. CDR3 length: 14 amino acids. Losses at the gene ends were 5 bases for V and 5 bases for J; bases not matched to a gene: 8. The chain carries TRBV12-3 or TRBV12-4 and TRBJ1-1; 7 nucleotides agree with TRBD1. Sample: PBMCs, taken before treatment. This clonotype was sampled from a male donor with gallbladder cancer. The CDR3 reads CASSTTGRWTEAFF. The CDR3, as DNA: TGTGCCAGCAGTACGACAGGGAGATGGACTGAAGCTTTCTTT.